Each of the 17 T cell receptor beta chains below was sequenced from the same sample in a study of Graves' ophthalmopathy and Graves' hyperthyroidism. TCR beta CDR3 regions were amplified from RNA transcripts. HTBI primers were employed in first-round RT-PCR, then a second-round multiplex PCR followed. TCRdb fed the multiplex PCR reads into MiXCR, producing one record per CDR3 protein. Among about 340,000 distinct CDR3 sequences, 17% were seen once, and the ten largest hold roughly an eighth. The sample taken for sequencing was peripheral blood. The origin of the receptors is an adult man with Graves' ophthalmopathy.

As for this clonotype: One junction end disagrees with the germline gene, perhaps due to a read error. The rearrangement joins TRBV5-1 to TRBJ1-3, with a tentative D call TRBD1 (6 bases). This CDR3 region has 15 residues. The germline V gene encodes CDR1 SGHRS and CDR2 YFSETQ. CDR3: CVSSLEGVSGNTIYF. DNA for the CDR3: TGCGTCAGCAGCTTGGAGGGGGTCTCTGGAAACACCATATATTTT.

The rearrangement joins TRBV19 to TRBJ1-1, with a weak D call TRBD1 (6 bases). The CDR3 totals 15 residues. Per germline, CDR1 LNHDA and CDR2 SQIVND (reference sequence). V lost 4 bases, J lost 5 bases, and 17 bases lay in between. The CDR3 coding sequence is TGTGCCAGTAGTAAATCAACTACAGGGCCTACTGAAGCTTTCTTT. It is translated as CASSKSTTGPTEAFF.

In this sample, this clonotype turned up many times. This rearrangement joins TRBV5-4 to TRBJ1-3; maybe TRBD1 (6 bases). The CDR3 length is 15 residues. CDR1 is SGHNT, CDR2 YYREEE, per germline (reference sequence). Trimming pared 7 bases from V and 0 bases from J, leaving 14 bases between. The CDR3 nucleotides are TGTGCCAGCGGAGACAGGCGTTCCTCTGGAAACACCATATATTTT. Residues: CASGDRRSSGNTIYF.

This clonotype has only a few counts. J is TRBJ2-7 and V is TRBV3-1, with 13 bases matching TRBD2. The trim removed 0 bases at V and 6 bases at J, leaving 5 bases unmatched. Germline assignment: CDR1 LGHDT and CDR2 YNNKEL (reference sequence). This CDR3 is built from 16 residues. The CDR3 spells CASSQDTSGRAIEQYF. CDR3 coding DNA: TGTGCCAGCAGCCAAGACACTAGCGGGAGGGCCATCGAGCAGTACTTC.

This clonotype was seen repeatedly, ten times or more. As the CDR3 is not closed by the conserved phenylalanine or tryptophan, this likely results from a read error. V and J are TRBV6-2 or TRBV6-3 and TRBJ2-5; 7 bases line up with TRBD2. V gave up 7 bases and J gave up 2 bases; unmatched junction bases: 7. Germline assignment: CDR1 MNHEY and CDR2 SVGEGT. The CDR3 has 14 residues. The CDR3 reads CASISAGKQETQYL. The CDR3 DNA sequence: TGTGCCAGCATTTCAGCGGGGAAACAAGAGACCCAGTACCTC.

The V and J genes are TRBV28 and TRBJ1-2; tentatively, D is TRBD1 (6 bases). The V gene lost 7 bases and the J gene lost 7 bases, with 16 bases spanning the gap. The V gene's germline CDR1 is MDHEN and CDR2 SYDVKM. The CDR3 totals 13 residues. The CDR3 coding sequence is TGTGCCAGCAAAAACCCCGGGACAACTGGCTACACCTTC. Its protein product is CASKNPGTTGYTF.

This clonotype has ten or more counts. This chain joins TRBV6-5 and TRBJ2-7; D gene uncertain. V gave up 4 bases and J gave up 7 bases, with 14 bases separating them. The CDR3 is made up of 13 amino acids. Germline V gene sequence: CDR1 MNHEY, CDR2 SVGAGI. The CDR3 region has the DNA TGTGCCAGCAGTTTCGGACCAATGCGGGAGCAGTACTTC. Translated: CASSFGPMREQYF.

This clonotype has a count of ten or more. The chain uses TRBV6-5 and TRBJ1-6; 7 nucleotides line up with TRBD1. Germline values: CDR1 MNHEY, CDR2 SVGAGI. Trimming took 8 bases from V and 1 from J; bases not matched to a gene: 8. CDR3 length: 16 residues. CDR3 DNA: TGTGCCAGCCGAGACAGGGCTGGGTCCTATAATTCACCCCTCCACTTT. Translated, it gives CASRDRAGSYNSPLHF.

In its sample, this clonotype was seen many times. This chain connects TRBV6-5 to TRBJ2-5, with TRBD2 identical over 7 bases. With V trimmed by 11 bases and J by 2 bases, 8 bases remained unmatched. Germline V gene data show CDR1 as MNHEY and CDR2 as SVGAGI. CDR3 size: 13 residues. CDR3 amino acids: CAEAAAGQETQYF. For the CDR3, the DNA is TGTGCCGAGGCGGCAGCGGGGCAAGAGACCCAGTACTTC.

This clonotype was seen ten or more times. J is TRBJ2-7 and V is TRBV20-1, with a possible D match to TRBD2 (5 bases). Germline V gene sequence: CDR1 DFQATT, CDR2 SNEGSKA (reference sequence). V was clipped by 3 bases and J by 2 bases, with 11 bases between them. CDR3 length: 13 amino acids. Written as DNA, the CDR3 is TGCAGTGCTAGTAGCGAACAAACCTACGAGCAGTACTTC. It translates to CSASSEQTYEQYF.

The table lists this clonotype with many counts. V is TRBV5-1 and J is TRBJ1-1; D gene ambiguous. Germline CDR1 SGHRS, CDR2 YFSETQ. The length of the CDR3 is 12 residues. V lost 4 bases and J 3 bases, leaving 7 bases between the germline ends. The CDR3 is CASSAGDTEAFF. DNA for the CDR3: TGCGCCAGCAGCGCGGGAGACACTGAAGCTTTCTTT.

The CDR3 DNA reads as TGTGCCAGCTCACCATGGATGGGGACAGAGGCGTATTTT. Its protein product is CASSPWMGTEAYF. The J gene is TRBJ2-3, the V gene TRBV18; 7 bases are shared with TRBD1. V was pared by 2 bases and J by 14 bases, with 10 bases of the junction left unmatched. This CDR3 is 13 amino acids long. CDR1 and CDR2 (germline): KGHSH, LQKENI.

At least ten counts were recorded for this clonotype. The chain has TRBV11-2 and TRBJ2-5, with 11 positions matching TRBD2. The V and J ends lost 5 bases and 10 bases, in that order; junction bases with no gene match: 12. This CDR3 contains 15 residues. Germline CDR1 reads SGHAT; CDR2 reads FQNNGV. CDR3 DNA sequence: TGTGCCAGCAGCACTATTAGCGGGAGGGCCACGAACCAGTACTTC. Translated, it gives CASSTISGRATNQYF.

Ten or more counts support this clonotype. V gene TRBV29-1 combines with J gene TRBJ1-2; D uncertain. The CDR3 contains 14 residues. The ends were cut back, 6 bases at V and 6 bases at J, with 20 bases in the middle. Germline V gene data show CDR1 as SQVTM and CDR2 as ANQGSEA. The CDR3 here is CSVAKPDSEDGYTF. The CDR3, as DNA: TGCAGCGTCGCAAAACCGGACTCAGAGGATGGCTACACCTTC.

This clonotype was recorded at least ten times. V usage is TRBV6-1 and J usage is TRBJ1-2, with D unresolved. With 3 bases removed from V and 6 bases from J, the gap between germline ends came to 17 bases. In germline, CDR1 is MNHNS, CDR2 SASEGT. This CDR3 contains 15 residues. In DNA form, the CDR3 reads TGTGCCAGCAGTGAGGGTTTGCTACAGTTCGATGGCTACACCTTC. Translated: CASSEGLLQFDGYTF.

This clonotype was seen at least ten times. Written as DNA, the CDR3 is TGTGCCAGCAGTTGGATGGTTAGCAATCAGCCCCAGCATTTT. Amino acid sequence: CASSWMVSNQPQHF. The chain is built from TRBV2 and TRBJ1-5; D uncertain. This CDR3 region has 14 residues. From germline, CDR1 is SNHLY and CDR2 FYNNEI. V lost 5 bases to trimming and J lost 0 bases, with 8 bases between them.

In this sample, this clonotype turned up many times. This chain links TRBV29-1 with TRBJ2-7; D is unclear. The V end was cut by 0 bases, the J end by 2 bases, with 8 bases between. CDR3 size: 13 residues. Germline CDR1 SQVTM, CDR2 ANQGSEA. CDR3 amino acids: CSVEEGRPYEQYF. Written as DNA, the CDR3 is TGCAGCGTTGAAGAAGGCAGGCCCTACGAGCAGTACTTC.